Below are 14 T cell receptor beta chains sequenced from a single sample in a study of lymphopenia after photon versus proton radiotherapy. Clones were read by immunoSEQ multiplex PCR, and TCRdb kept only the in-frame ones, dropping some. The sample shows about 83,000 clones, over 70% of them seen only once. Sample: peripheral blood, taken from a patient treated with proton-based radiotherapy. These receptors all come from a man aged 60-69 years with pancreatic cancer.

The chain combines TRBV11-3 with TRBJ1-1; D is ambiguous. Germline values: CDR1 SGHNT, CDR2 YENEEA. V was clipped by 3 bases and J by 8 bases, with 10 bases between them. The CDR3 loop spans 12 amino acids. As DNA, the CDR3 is TGTGCCAGCAGCTTCCCGGTAGGGGAAGCTTTCTTT. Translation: CASSFPVGEAFF.

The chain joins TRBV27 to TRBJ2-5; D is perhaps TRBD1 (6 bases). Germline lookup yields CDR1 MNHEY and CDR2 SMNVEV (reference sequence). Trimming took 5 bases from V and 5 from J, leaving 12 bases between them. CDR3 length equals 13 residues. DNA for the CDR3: TGTGCCAGCAGTCCCCGGACAGTGGAGACCCAGTACTTC. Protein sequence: CASSPRTVETQYF.

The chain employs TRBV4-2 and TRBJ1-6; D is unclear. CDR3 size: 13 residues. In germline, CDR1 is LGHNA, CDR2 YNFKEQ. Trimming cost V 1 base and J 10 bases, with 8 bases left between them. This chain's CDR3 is CASSQGWSSPLHF. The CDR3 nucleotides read TGTGCCAGCAGCCAAGGATGGAGCTCACCCCTCCACTTT.

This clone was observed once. The CDR3 here is CASSQISGLAGYEQYF. In DNA, the CDR3 is TGCGCCAGCAGCCAAATCTCCGGGCTAGCGGGCTACGAGCAGTACTTC. V usage is TRBV4-1 and J usage is TRBJ2-7; 8 nucleotides agree with TRBD2. V lost 2 bases to trimming and J lost 3 bases; unmatched junction nucleotides: 9. Germline CDR1 is MGHRA and CDR2 is YSYEKL. The CDR3 loop spans 16 amino acids.

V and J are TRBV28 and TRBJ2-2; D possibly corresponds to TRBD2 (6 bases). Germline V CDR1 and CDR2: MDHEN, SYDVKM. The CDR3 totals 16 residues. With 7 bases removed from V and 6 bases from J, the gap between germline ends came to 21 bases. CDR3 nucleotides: TGTGCCAGCACCCCTCTCGGACTACTCAGGGCCGGGGAGCTGTTTTTT. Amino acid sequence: CASTPLGLLRAGELFF.

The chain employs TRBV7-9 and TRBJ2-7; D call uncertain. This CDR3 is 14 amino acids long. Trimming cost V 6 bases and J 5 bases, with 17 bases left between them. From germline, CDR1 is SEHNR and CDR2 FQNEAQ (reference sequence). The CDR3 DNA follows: TGTGCCAGCAGGTCGCTACGGAAACCCCACGAGCAGTACTTC. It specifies CASRSLRKPHEQYF.

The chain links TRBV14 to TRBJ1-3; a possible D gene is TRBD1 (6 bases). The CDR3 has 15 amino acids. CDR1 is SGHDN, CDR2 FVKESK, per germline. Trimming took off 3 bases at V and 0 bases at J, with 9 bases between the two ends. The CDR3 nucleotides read TGTGCCAGCAGCCACACAGGGAGCTCTGGAAACACCATATATTTT. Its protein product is CASSHTGSSGNTIYF.

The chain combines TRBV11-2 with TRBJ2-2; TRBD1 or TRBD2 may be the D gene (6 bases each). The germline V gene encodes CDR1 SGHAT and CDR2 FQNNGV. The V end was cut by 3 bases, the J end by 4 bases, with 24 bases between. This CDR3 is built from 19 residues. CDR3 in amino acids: CASSFGLRGQRLGTGELFF. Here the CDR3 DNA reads TGTGCCAGCAGCTTTGGGTTGCGTGGACAGAGACTAGGCACCGGGGAGCTGTTTTTT.

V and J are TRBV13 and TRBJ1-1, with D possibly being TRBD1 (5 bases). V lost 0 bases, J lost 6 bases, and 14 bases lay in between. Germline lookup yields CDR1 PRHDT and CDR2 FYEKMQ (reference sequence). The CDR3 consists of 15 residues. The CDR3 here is CASSLGDRGDAEAFF. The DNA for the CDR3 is TGTGCCAGCAGCTTAGGCGACAGAGGGGACGCTGAAGCTTTCTTT.

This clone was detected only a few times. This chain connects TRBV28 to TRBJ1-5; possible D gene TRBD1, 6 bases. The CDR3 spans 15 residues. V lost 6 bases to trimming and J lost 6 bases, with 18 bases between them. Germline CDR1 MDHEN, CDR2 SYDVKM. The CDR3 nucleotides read TGTGCCAGCAGCCCTGGCGGGGGGCAATTTCAGCCCCAGCATTTT. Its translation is CASSPGGGQFQPQHF. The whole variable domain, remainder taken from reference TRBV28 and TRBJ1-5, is DVKVTQSSRYLVKRTGEKVFLECVQDMDHENMFWYRQDPGLGLRLIYFSYDVKMKEKGDIPEGYSVSREKKERFSLILESASTNQTSMYLCASSPGGGQFQPQHFGDGTRLSIL.

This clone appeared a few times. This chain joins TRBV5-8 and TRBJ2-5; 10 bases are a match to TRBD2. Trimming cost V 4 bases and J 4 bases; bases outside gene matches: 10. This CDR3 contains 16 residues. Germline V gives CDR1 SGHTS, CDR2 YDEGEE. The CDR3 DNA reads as TGTGCCAGCAGCCCCCAGGGACTAGCGTTGACAGAGACCCAGTACTTC. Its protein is CASSPQGLALTETQYF.

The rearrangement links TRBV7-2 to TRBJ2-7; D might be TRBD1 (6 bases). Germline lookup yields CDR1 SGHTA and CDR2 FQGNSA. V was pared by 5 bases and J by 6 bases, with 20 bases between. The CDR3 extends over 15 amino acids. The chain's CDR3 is CASSPWGRTPSEQYF. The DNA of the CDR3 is TGTGCCAGCAGCCCGTGGGGGCGGACTCCCTCCGAGCAGTACTTC.

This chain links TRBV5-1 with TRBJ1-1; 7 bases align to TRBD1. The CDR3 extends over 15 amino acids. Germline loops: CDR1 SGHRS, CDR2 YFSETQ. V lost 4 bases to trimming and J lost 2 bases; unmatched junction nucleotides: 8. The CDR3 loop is CASSIQTGRNTEAFF. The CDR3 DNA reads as TGCGCCAGCAGCATCCAGACAGGGCGAAACACTGAAGCTTTCTTT.

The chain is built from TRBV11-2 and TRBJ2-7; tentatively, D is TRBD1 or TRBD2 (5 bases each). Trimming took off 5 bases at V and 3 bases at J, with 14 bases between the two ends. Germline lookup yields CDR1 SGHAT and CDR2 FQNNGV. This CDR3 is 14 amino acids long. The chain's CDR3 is CASSGGGGRYEQYF. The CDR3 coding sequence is TGTGCCAGCAGCGGGGGTGGCGGGCGCTACGAGCAGTACTTC.